The 27 T cell receptor beta chains below come from one sample, sequenced in a study of healthy donors' naive CD4 and CD8 T cells. A linear amplification protocol produced the TCR libraries from roughly 480 ng of total RNA. MiXCR was run by TCRdb on the reads, yielding one entry per CDR3 protein. In the table there are about 200,000 distinct CDR3 sequences, under 85% of which are singletons. The specimen sequenced was naive CD4+ and CD8+ T cells sorted from blood, pooled from several donors. The receptors derive from a pool of human donors in good health; the sample pools cells from several healthy donors.

The chain joins TRBV19 to TRBJ1-5; 7 positions agree with TRBD1. Germline V lookup: CDR1 LNHDA, CDR2 SQIVND (reference sequence). The CDR3 length is 15 residues. The ends lost 4 bases at V and 1 base at J; junction bases unmatched: 4. The CDR3 sequence is CASSTTTGSNQPQHF. CDR3 sequence (DNA): TGTGCCAGTAGTACCACGACAGGGAGCAATCAGCCCCAGCATTTT.

This clonotype appeared a few times. The rearrangement joins TRBV24-1 to TRBJ2-2; tentative D call: TRBD1 (6 bases). Trimming pared 4 bases from V and 1 base from J, leaving 18 bases between. The CDR3 covers 18 residues. CDR1 and CDR2 (germline): KGHDR, SFDVKD. The CDR3 coding sequence is TGTGCCACCAGTGACACTTACCTCGGGACAAAGAACACCGGGGAGCTGTTTTTT. As protein: CATSDTYLGTKNTGELFF.

This clonotype was detected only once. The chain has TRBV28 and TRBJ2-3; D is undetermined. Deletions cut 3 bases from V and 0 bases from J, with 16 bases between. The CDR3 extends over 17 amino acids. The germline CDR1 and CDR2 sequences are MDHEN and SYDVKM. The CDR3: CASSLLAVPPSTDTQYF. The CDR3 DNA reads TGTGCCAGCAGTTTGCTCGCGGTGCCTCCTAGCACAGATACGCAGTATTTT.

The genes are TRBV20-1 and TRBJ2-3; the D gene is possibly TRBD2 (6 bases). Germline V CDR1 and CDR2: DFQATT, SNEGSKA (reference sequence). The CDR3 consists of 14 residues. V was shortened by 6 bases and J by 4 bases, with 17 bases between the two germline ends. For the CDR3, the DNA is TGCAGTGCCGATCCTAGCGTTGGTCCAGATACGCAGTATTTT. The encoded protein is CSADPSVGPDTQYF.

This chain uses TRBV19 with TRBJ2-2; 10 positions agree with TRBD1. This CDR3 is built from 16 residues. Germline V CDR1 and CDR2: LNHDA, SQIVND (reference sequence). The V gene end was trimmed by 5 bases and the J gene end by 5 bases; junction bases not matched to a gene: 8. CDR3 in DNA: TGTGCCAGTAGTGCCTTCGACAGGGGGCGGACCGGGGAGCTGTTTTTT. Translating it yields CASSAFDRGRTGELFF.

The rearrangement joins TRBV27 to TRBJ2-3, with D hard to call. Trimming shortened V by 0 bases and J by 3 bases, and 10 bases separated the two germline ends. Germline V CDR1 and CDR2: MNHEY, SMNVEV (reference sequence). The CDR3 runs to 15 residues. The CDR3 bases are TGTGCCAGCAGTTTATCGTGGGCCACTACAGATACGCAGTATTTT. Translation: CASSLSWATTDTQYF.

A few counts support this clonotype. V and J are TRBV29-1 and TRBJ2-1; D perhaps matches TRBD2 (7 bases). There are 14 residues in the CDR3. Germline assignment: CDR1 SQVTM and CDR2 ANQGSEA. The V gene lost 4 bases and the J gene lost 9 bases, with 19 bases spanning the gap. The CDR3 DNA sequence: TGCAGCGTTGTAGGGGGGGTTACAGGGAGTGAGCAGTTCTTC. Protein product: CSVVGGVTGSEQFF.

The chain has TRBV6-6 and TRBJ2-7; a possible D gene is TRBD2 (5 bases). V was shortened by 5 bases and J by 2 bases, with 16 bases between the two germline ends. The V gene's germline CDR1 is MNHNY and CDR2 SVGAGI (reference sequence). CDR3 length equals 15 residues. The CDR3 sequence: CASSEDLSKPYEQYF. The CDR3 DNA reads TGTGCCAGCAGTGAGGACTTATCGAAGCCCTACGAGCAGTACTTC.

V is TRBV27 and J is TRBJ2-2; possible D gene TRBD1, 6 bases. Germline CDR1 is MNHEY and CDR2 is SMNVEV (reference sequence). The CDR3 spans 14 residues. V lost 6 bases and J lost 5, with 13 bases in between. CDR3 sequence: CASSATGLTGELFF. CDR3 nucleotides: TGTGCCAGCAGCGCCACAGGGTTAACCGGGGAGCTGTTTTTT.

This rearrangement joins TRBV29-1 to TRBJ1-1; the D is unclear. The CDR3 runs 12 residues. CDR1 SQVTM and CDR2 ANQGSEA come from the germline V gene. V gave up 7 bases and J gave up 0 bases, with 9 bases separating them. This CDR3 reads CSARTVNTEAFF. The CDR3 DNA is TGCAGCGCTAGGACTGTGAACACTGAAGCTTTCTTT.

CDR3 sequence reads: CSVAVRTNTEAFF. The CDR3 DNA sequence: TGCAGCGTTGCCGTACGGACGAACACTGAAGCTTTCTTT. V is TRBV29-1 and J is TRBJ1-1; D gene ambiguous. There are 13 residues in the CDR3. Germline lookup yields CDR1 SQVTM and CDR2 ANQGSEA. Trimming removed 4 bases at V and 1 base at J, with 10 bases between. The full variable domain, in which reference TRBV29-1 and TRBJ1-1 provide the parts outside the CDR3, is SAVISQKPSRDICQRGTSLTIQCQVDSQVTMMFWYRQQPGQSLTLIATANQGSEATYESGFVIDKFPISRPNLTFSTLTVSNMSPEDSSIYLCSVAVRTNTEAFFGQGTRLTVV.

CDR3 region: CSATDTGLEQFF. The CDR3 region has the DNA TGCAGTGCTACTGATACGGGGCTCGAGCAGTTCTTC. The chain carries TRBV20-1 and TRBJ2-1, with D perhaps matching TRBD1 or TRBD2 (5 bases each). Trimming took 4 bases from V and 10 from J, leaving 14 bases between them. The CDR3 is 12 residues long. Germline CDR1 is DFQATT and CDR2 is SNEGSKA (reference sequence).

This rearrangement joins TRBV29-1 to TRBJ2-1; D ambiguous. The V end was cut by 7 bases, the J end by 7 bases, with 26 bases between. CDR3 length: 16 amino acids. The germline V gene has CDR1 SQVTM and CDR2 ANQGSEA. CDR3 loop: CSALLDYRSAGNEQFF. CDR3 in DNA: TGCAGCGCCCTCCTTGATTACCGGTCCGCCGGGAATGAGCAGTTCTTC.

The CDR3 is CAISEGVAGSHEQYF. The CDR3 nucleotides are TGTGCCATCAGTGAGGGGGTAGCGGGGTCCCACGAGCAGTACTTC. The V gene is TRBV10-3, the J gene TRBJ2-7, with 8 bases that match TRBD2. Germline V gene lookup returns CDR1 ENHRY and CDR2 SYGVKD. There are 15 residues in the CDR3. V lost 2 bases and J lost 5; bases outside the gene matches: 8.

The rearrangement links TRBV29-1 to TRBJ2-5; D is undetermined. The CDR3 spans 12 residues. CDR1 SQVTM and CDR2 ANQGSEA come from the germline V gene. The V gene lost 6 bases and the J gene lost 3 bases, with 11 bases spanning the gap. The CDR3 DNA reads as TGCAGCGTCCAAGGGTCGGAAGAGACCCAGTACTTC. Amino acid sequence: CSVQGSEETQYF.

J is TRBJ2-3 and V is TRBV29-1; D gene uncertain. V was trimmed by 4 bases and J by 2 bases, leaving 10 bases between them. Germline V gene lookup returns CDR1 SQVTM and CDR2 ANQGSEA. The CDR3 runs to 13 residues. CDR3 residues: CSVVVSYTDTQYF. The CDR3 bases are TGCAGCGTTGTTGTCAGTTACACAGATACGCAGTATTTT.

The chain combines TRBV5-5 with TRBJ2-1, with a weak D call TRBD2 (5 bases). The CDR3 spans 15 residues. Germline V gene sequence: CDR1 SGHKS, CDR2 YYEKEE (reference sequence). With 0 bases removed from V and 4 bases from J, the gap between germline ends came to 11 bases. CDR3 bases: TGTGCCAGCAGCTTGGTGGACTCACCGTACAATGAGCAGTTCTTC. Residues: CASSLVDSPYNEQFF.

This clonotype was picked up a small number of times. V is TRBV18 and J is TRBJ2-7; 9 bases align to TRBD2. The germline V gene has CDR1 KGHSH and CDR2 LQKENI. Trimming at V came to 3 bases and at J to 3 bases, leaving 6 bases not matched to a gene. The CDR3 sequence is 15 residues long. CDR3: CASSPGASGIYEQYF. CDR3 bases: TGTGCCAGCTCACCCGGGGCTAGCGGGATCTACGAGCAGTACTTC. Drawing the rest from reference TRBV18 and TRBJ2-7, the complete variable domain is NAGVMQNPRHLVRRRGQEARLRCSPMKGHSHVYWYRQLPEEGLKFMVYLQKENIIDESGMPKERFSAEFPKEGPSILRIQQVVRGDSAAYFCASSPGASGIYEQYFGPGTRLTVT.

The V and J genes are TRBV18 and TRBJ1-2; 7 bases are a match to TRBD1. Germline V lookup: CDR1 KGHSH, CDR2 LQKENI. CDR3 length: 15 amino acids. The V gene end was trimmed by 2 bases and the J gene end by 1 base; junction bases not matched to a gene: 4. CDR3 region: CASSPSTGINYGYTF. The CDR3 nucleotides are TGTGCCAGCTCACCATCGACAGGGATTAACTATGGCTACACCTTC.

V is TRBV7-9 and J is TRBJ2-2; D remains unclear. CDR3 length: 14 amino acids. V was clipped by 5 bases and J by 8 bases, with 15 bases between them. CDR1 is SEHNR and CDR2 is FQNEAQ in the germline V gene (reference sequence). CDR3 sequence: CASSTPDRIGELFF. CDR3 nucleotide sequence: TGTGCCAGCAGCACCCCCGACCGGATAGGGGAGCTGTTTTTT. Supplemented by reference TRBV7-9 and TRBJ2-2, the full variable domain reads DTGVSQNPRHKITKRGQNVTFRCDPISEHNRLYWYRQTLGQGPEFLTYFQNEAQLEKSRLLSDRFSAERPKGSFSTLEIQRTEQGDSAMYLCASSTPDRIGELFFGEGSRLTVL.

V gene TRBV24-1 combines with J gene TRBJ2-3, with D possibly TRBD1 on 5 matching bases. This CDR3 has 14 amino acids. V lost 3 bases and J lost 6, with 12 bases in between. In germline, CDR1 is KGHDR, CDR2 SFDVKD. The CDR3 DNA reads as TGTGCCACCAGTGATACCTCAGGGATCGATACGCAGTATTTT. It translates to CATSDTSGIDTQYF.

This clonotype came up a few times. The chain joins TRBV29-1 to TRBJ2-7; no definite D call. The CDR3 extends over 12 amino acids. The germline gives CDR1 SQVTM, CDR2 ANQGSEA. Deletions cut 1 base from V and 5 bases from J, with 9 bases between. CDR3 loop: CSVEARHHEQYF. The CDR3 coding sequence is TGCAGCGTTGAAGCGAGACACCACGAGCAGTACTTC.

The chain is built from TRBV6-5 and TRBJ2-3, with 10 nucleotides matching TRBD2. The CDR3 has 15 residues. Per germline, CDR1 MNHEY and CDR2 SVGAGI. Trimming cost V 2 bases and J 4 bases; bases outside gene matches: 3. The CDR3 here is CASSYGSGGADTQYF. CDR3 DNA: TGTGCCAGCAGTTACGGGAGCGGGGGGGCAGATACGCAGTATTTT.

The J gene is TRBJ2-7, the V gene TRBV11-2; 8 nucleotides agree with TRBD2. The CDR3 sequence is 15 residues long. V shed 0 bases, J shed 9 bases, and the junction held 10 bases outside the gene matches. Germline CDR1 and CDR2: SGHAT and FQNNGV. The CDR3: CASSLDSGGRTGQYF. CDR3 nucleotide sequence: TGTGCCAGCAGCTTAGACTCTGGCGGGAGGACTGGGCAGTACTTC.

A few counts support this clonotype. The chain links TRBV19 to TRBJ2-3; 8 bases map to TRBD1. V trimming: 4 bases; J trimming: 3 bases; junction bases outside the gene matches: 6. The germline V gene encodes CDR1 LNHDA and CDR2 SQIVND (reference sequence). This CDR3 spans 15 amino acids. The CDR3, as DNA: TGTGCCAGTAGTACAGGACAGGGTTGGACAGATACGCAGTATTTT. Protein: CASSTGQGWTDTQYF.

The chain combines TRBV6-6 with TRBJ2-5; 7 bases agree with TRBD1. The CDR3 has 14 amino acids. V lost 3 bases to trimming and J lost 4 bases; unmatched junction nucleotides: 5. Germline V gives CDR1 MNHNY, CDR2 SVGAGI (reference sequence). The CDR3 DNA is TGTGCCAGCAGTTATGCAGGGGGAGTAGAGACCCAGTACTTC. Its protein is CASSYAGGVETQYF.

The chain links TRBV6-5 to TRBJ2-1; 12 nucleotides line up with TRBD2. Trimming at V came to 5 bases and at J to 3 bases, leaving 8 bases not matched to a gene. This CDR3 comprises 17 residues. The germline V gene has CDR1 MNHEY and CDR2 SVGAGI. DNA of the CDR3: TGTGCCAGCAGTACCGAGACTAGCGGGAGTATCTACAATGAGCAGTTCTTC. Its translation: CASSTETSGSIYNEQFF.